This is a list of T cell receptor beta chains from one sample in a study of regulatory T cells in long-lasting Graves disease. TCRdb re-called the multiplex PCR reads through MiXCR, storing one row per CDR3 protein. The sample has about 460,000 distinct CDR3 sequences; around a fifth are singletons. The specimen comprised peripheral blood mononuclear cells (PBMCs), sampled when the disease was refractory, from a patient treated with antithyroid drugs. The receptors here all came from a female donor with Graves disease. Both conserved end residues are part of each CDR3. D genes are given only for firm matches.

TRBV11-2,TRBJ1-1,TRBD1,CASSLAGQGGETFF
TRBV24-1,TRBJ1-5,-,CATSEDDNQPQHF
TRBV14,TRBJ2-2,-,CASSQVNTGELFF
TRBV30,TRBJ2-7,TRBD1,CAWSDRAYEQYF
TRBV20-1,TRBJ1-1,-,CSARARDWAEAFF
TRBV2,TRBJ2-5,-,CASSEWGAGETQYF
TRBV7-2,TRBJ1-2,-,CASSLAFTGYGYTF
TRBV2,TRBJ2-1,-,CAKTGTGTSEQFF
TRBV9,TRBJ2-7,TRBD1,CASSVTGTGPYEQYF
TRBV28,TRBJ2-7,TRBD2,CASSFASGSYEQYF
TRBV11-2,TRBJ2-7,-,CASSLNSEVSYEQYF
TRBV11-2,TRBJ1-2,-,CASSALRVPYGYTF
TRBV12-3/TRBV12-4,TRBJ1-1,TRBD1,CASSLMWTGRTEAFF
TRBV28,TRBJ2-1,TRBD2,CASSSGLVGRDEQFF
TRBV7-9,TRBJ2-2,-,CAGSGHRGTTGTGELFF
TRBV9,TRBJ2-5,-,CASSVAGAETQYF
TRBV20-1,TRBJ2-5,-,CSARGHRTNRETQYF
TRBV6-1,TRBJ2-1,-,CASSRTDFSYNEQFF
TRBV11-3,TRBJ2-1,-,CASSRYGTVGDEQFF
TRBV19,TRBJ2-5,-,CASSMNPETQYF
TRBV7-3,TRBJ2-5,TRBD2,CASSIGGGGQETQYF
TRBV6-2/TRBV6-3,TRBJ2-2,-,CASRPQFRTGEPFF
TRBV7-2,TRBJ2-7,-,CASSLVGDRLFYEQYF
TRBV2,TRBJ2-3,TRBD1,CASRPGQGSTDTQYF
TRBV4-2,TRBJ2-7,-,CASSQDAGQTEQYF
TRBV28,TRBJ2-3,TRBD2,CASSLRGGKQYTQYF
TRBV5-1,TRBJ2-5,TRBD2,CASRSGGGKTQYF
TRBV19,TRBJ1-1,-,CASSSETAPNTEAFF
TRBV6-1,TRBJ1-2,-,CASAPASNYGYTF
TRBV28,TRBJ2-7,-,CASNDRDGSYEQYF
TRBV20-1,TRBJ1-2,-,CSARGGGGYTF
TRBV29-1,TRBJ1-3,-,CSVYRGSGNTIYF
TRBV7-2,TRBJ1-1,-,CASSLLGGENTEAFF
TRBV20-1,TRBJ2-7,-,CSARDQAGLSYEQYF
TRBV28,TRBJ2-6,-,CASMRGGHSGANVLTF
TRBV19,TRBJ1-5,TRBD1,CASDDLRDRGNQPQHF
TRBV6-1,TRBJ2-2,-,CASSLVRYRTANTGELFF
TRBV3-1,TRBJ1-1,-,CASSRLGETEAFF
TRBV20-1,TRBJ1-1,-,CSARGKEGVGTEAFF
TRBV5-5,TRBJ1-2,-,CASSLAEGLRGYTF
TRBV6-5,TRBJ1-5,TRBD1,CASSWTGERSNQPQHF
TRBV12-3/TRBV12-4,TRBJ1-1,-,CASSLTDNTEAFF
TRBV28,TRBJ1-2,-,CASSPLNRLSYGYTF
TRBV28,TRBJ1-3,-,CASSSPEPGHTIYF
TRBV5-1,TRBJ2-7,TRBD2,CASSRDSGVPSEQYF
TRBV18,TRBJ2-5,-,CASSPVDGGRATQYF
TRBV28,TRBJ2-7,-,CAGSPDVEQYF
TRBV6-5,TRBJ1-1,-,CASSYSRGEENTEAFF